Following are 30 T cell receptor beta chains from one sample sequenced in a study of graft-versus-host responses after intestinal transplantation. Processing of graft tissue released intraepithelial and lamina propria lymphocytes. Profiling relied on immunoSEQ multiplex PCR, and the TCRdb table lists in-frame clones only, not all of them. The table records tens of thousands of clones, roughly 90% of them present only once. This sample comprised ileum tissue, obtained almost 210 days after intestinal transplant. All receptors derive from a human patient who received an intestinal transplant, so some T cells may come from the graft donor.

J is TRBJ1-3 and V is TRBV5-6; D is undetermined. Germline V CDR1 and CDR2: SGHDT, YYEEEE. V was pared by 3 bases and J by 4 bases, with 8 bases between. This CDR3 contains 13 residues. CDR3 residues: CASSYLQGNTIYF. In DNA, the CDR3 is TGTGCCAGCAGCTACCTCCAGGGAAACACCATATATTTT.

The rearrangement links TRBV5-1 to TRBJ2-3; no clear D gene. The CDR3 has 13 amino acids. Trimming removed 1 base at V and 0 bases at J, with 3 bases between. Looked up from germline, CDR1 is SGHRS and CDR2 is YFSETQ. The CDR3 DNA is TGCGCCAGCAGCTTGACTAGCACAGATACGCAGTATTTT. Translation: CASSLTSTDTQYF.

J is TRBJ1-1 and V is TRBV7-9; D is ambiguous. Germline assignment: CDR1 SEHNR and CDR2 FQNEAQ (reference sequence). Trimming shortened V by 3 bases and J by 3 bases, and 5 bases separated the two germline ends. The CDR3 has 12 residues. The CDR3 region has the DNA TGTGCCAGCAGCTTCCGGTACACTGAAGCTTTCTTT. Translated, it gives CASSFRYTEAFF.

The chain employs TRBV2 and TRBJ1-2, with 10 bases identical to TRBD1. Per the germline V gene, CDR1 is SNHLY and CDR2 is FYNNEI. Trimming took 6 bases from V and 6 from J; bases not matched to a gene: 7. The CDR3 sequence is 14 residues long. This CDR3 is CASRALDRGHGYTF. DNA for the CDR3: TGTGCCAGCAGGGCCCTCGACAGGGGGCATGGCTACACCTTC.

The gene calls are TRBV29-1 and TRBJ1-2; 7 positions agree with TRBD1. Trimming cost V 5 bases and J 8 bases; bases outside gene matches: 8. The CDR3 loop spans 12 amino acids. CDR1 SQVTM and CDR2 ANQGSEA come from the germline V gene. CDR3 region: CSVSLQGKGYTF. The CDR3 bases are TGCAGCGTTTCCTTACAGGGGAAGGGCTACACCTTC.

Worth noting for this clone: The sample contains more than one DNA sequence encoding this CDR3. The chain carries TRBV7-3 and TRBJ1-1; 7 positions match TRBD1. V lost 4 bases, J lost 8 bases, and 4 bases stayed unmatched. The CDR3 is made up of 12 amino acids. CDR1 is SGHTA, CDR2 FQGTGA, per germline. This CDR3 reads CASSSSGGEAFF. CDR3 sequence (DNA): TGTGCCAGCAGCTCCTCAGGGGGGGAAGCTTTCTTT.

V gene TRBV11-2 combines with J gene TRBJ2-7; a weak D match, TRBD1 (6 bases). This CDR3 comprises 15 residues. Germline V lookup: CDR1 SGHAT, CDR2 FQNNGV. Trimming shortened V by 4 bases and J by 0 bases, and 13 bases separated the two germline ends. CDR3 coding DNA: TGTGCCAGCAGCTCCCCGACAGGAAGCTCCTACGAGCAGTACTTC. Its translation is CASSSPTGSSYEQYF.

The CDR3: CASSLRLPYEQYF. CDR3 bases: TGTGCCAGCAGCTTACGGCTCCCCTACGAGCAGTACTTC. The chain uses TRBV7-2 and TRBJ2-7; D not certain. Trimming shortened V by 2 bases and J by 2 bases, and 7 bases separated the two germline ends. Germline CDR1 reads SGHTA; CDR2 reads FQGNSA. This CDR3 has 13 amino acids.

V gene TRBV19 combines with J gene TRBJ2-7, with 8 positions matching TRBD2. The junction had 8 bases not matched to a gene; V was cut back by 6 bases and J by 7 bases. There are 13 residues in the CDR3. Germline-derived CDR1 and CDR2 are LNHDA and SQIVND (reference sequence). The CDR3 DNA reads TGTGCCAGTAGGCCCAGCGGGAGTGGTGAGCAGTACTTC. This gives the protein CASRPSGSGEQYF.

V gene TRBV12-1 combines with J gene TRBJ1-4. TRBV12-1 is tagged as a pseudogene. The CDR3 runs to 18 residues. CDR3 sequence reads: CASSPKTDSEGPNEKLFF. The DNA of the CDR3 is TGTGCCAGCAGCCCCAAAACTGACAGCGAGGGGCCTAATGAAAAACTGTTTTTT.

The V and J genes are TRBV5-4 and TRBJ2-4, with D hard to call. The ends were cut back, 1 base at V and 6 bases at J, with 5 bases in the middle. Germline values: CDR1 SGHNT, CDR2 YYREEE (reference sequence). CDR3 size: 12 residues. CDR3 sequence reads: CASSLMGNIQYF. CDR3 in DNA: TGTGCCAGCAGCTTGATGGGAAACATTCAGTACTTC.

The sample holds a few counts of this clone. The rearrangement uses TRBV7-2 and TRBJ2-2; 9 bases match TRBD1. Germline values: CDR1 SGHTA, CDR2 FQGNSA. V trimming: 5 bases; J trimming: 5 bases; junction bases outside the gene matches: 3. There are 14 residues in the CDR3. In nucleotides, the CDR3 is TGTGCCAGCAGCACCGGGACAGGGACCGGGGAGCTGTTTTTT. It codes for CASSTGTGTGELFF.

This chain joins TRBV7-9 and TRBJ2-7; the match to TRBD1 covers 7 bases. The CDR3 runs 13 residues. The germline CDR1 and CDR2 sequences are SEHNR and FQNEAQ (reference sequence). The V and J ends lost 5 bases and 3 bases, in that order; junction bases with no gene match: 4. The DNA for the CDR3 is TGTGCCAGCAGCGCTGACAGGGACTACGAGCAGTACTTC. Residues: CASSADRDYEQYF.

The J gene is TRBJ2-7, the V gene TRBV27; 8 bases line up with TRBD1. Looked up from germline, CDR1 is MNHEY and CDR2 is SMNVEV (reference sequence). The CDR3 consists of 14 residues. V lost 5 bases, J lost 3 bases, and 6 bases stayed unmatched. The CDR3 here is CASSPGQGGYEQYF. CDR3 DNA sequence: TGTGCCAGCAGTCCCGGACAGGGAGGCTACGAGCAGTACTTC.

The chain has TRBV27 and TRBJ2-1; unclear D gene. The V and J ends lost 6 bases and 4 bases respectively, with 16 bases between them. This CDR3 is built from 15 residues. Germline lookup yields CDR1 MNHEY and CDR2 SMNVEV (reference sequence). The DNA for the CDR3 is TGTGCCAGCAGGGCACTGAGCACCATATACAATGAGCAGTTCTTC. Amino acid sequence: CASRALSTIYNEQFF.

The chain joins TRBV10-3 to TRBJ2-5; D unclear. Trimming took off 0 bases at V and 1 base at J, with 15 bases between the two ends. CDR3 length: 17 amino acids. Germline loops: CDR1 ENHRY, CDR2 SYGVKD. Here the CDR3 DNA reads TGTGCCATCAGTGAGTCGAAAGGTGCAGGCTTCCAAGAGACCCAGTACTTC. Amino acid sequence: CAISESKGAGFQETQYF.

The gene calls are TRBV5-6 and TRBJ2-7; 10 nucleotides align to TRBD1. J gave up 0 bases and V 4 bases, and 13 bases lay outside the gene matches. The CDR3 spans 18 residues. Germline V lookup: CDR1 SGHDT, CDR2 YYEEEE. The CDR3 is CASSRPGTGVRTSYEQYF. In DNA, the CDR3 is TGTGCCAGCAGCCGTCCCGGGACAGGGGTGAGGACCTCCTACGAGCAGTACTTC.

The chain recombines TRBV5-4 with TRBJ2-7; tentative D call: TRBD1 (5 bases). Trimming cost V 2 bases and J 4 bases, with 10 bases left between them. The CDR3 is 13 amino acids. Germline V gene lookup returns CDR1 SGHNT and CDR2 YYREEE (reference sequence). The CDR3 reads CASSFQGLYEQYF. The CDR3, as DNA: TGTGCCAGCAGCTTCCAGGGATTGTACGAGCAGTACTTC.

This sequence joins TRBV11-2 and TRBJ2-1; D not certain. The CDR3 length is 15 residues. Germline CDR1 is SGHAT and CDR2 is FQNNGV. V was clipped by 1 base and J by 2 bases, with 9 bases between them. The CDR3: CASSLGAVTYNEQFF. Here the CDR3 DNA reads TGTGCCAGCAGCTTAGGGGCAGTCACCTACAATGAGCAGTTCTTC.

J is TRBJ1-1 and V is TRBV29-1, with D possibly TRBD1 on 6 matching bases. Germline values: CDR1 SQVTM, CDR2 ANQGSEA. With 4 bases removed from V and 1 base from J, the gap between germline ends came to 10 bases. The CDR3 covers 13 residues. The chain's CDR3 is CSVATGWNTEAFF. CDR3 nucleotides: TGCAGCGTTGCCACAGGGTGGAACACTGAAGCTTTCTTT.

This clone was counted once. The chain has TRBV5-4 and TRBJ2-6, with D perhaps given as TRBD1 or TRBD2 (6 bases each). This CDR3 has 16 residues. Germline V lookup: CDR1 SGHNT, CDR2 YYREEE (reference sequence). V gave up 6 bases and J gave up 1 base, with 14 bases separating them. The CDR3 reads CASKRGASSGANVLTF. DNA of the CDR3: TGTGCCAGCAAAAGGGGGGCTTCATCTGGGGCCAACGTCCTGACTTTC.

The table lists this clone with a count of one. J is TRBJ2-1 and V is TRBV6-5; D ambiguous. Germline V gene data show CDR1 as MNHEY and CDR2 as SVGAGI. This CDR3 is 13 amino acids long. V was cut by 6 bases and J by 7 bases, with 13 bases left in between. CDR3 amino acids: CASSPGYRNEQFF. As DNA, the CDR3 is TGTGCCAGCAGCCCCGGGTATAGGAATGAGCAGTTCTTC.

The rearrangement joins TRBV27 to TRBJ1-1, with D hard to call. The CDR3 is 16 residues long. V lost 6 bases, J lost 1 base, and 18 bases lay in between. From germline, CDR1 is MNHEY and CDR2 SMNVEV (reference sequence). CDR3 region: CASSPRLSGTNTEAFF. The CDR3 DNA sequence: TGTGCCAGCAGCCCCCGTTTGTCCGGCACGAACACTGAAGCTTTCTTT.

The V gene is TRBV5-1, the J gene TRBJ2-2, with 13 bases fitting TRBD2. Germline loops: CDR1 SGHRS, CDR2 YFSETQ. Germline trimming cut 0 bases from V and 0 bases from J; bases unmatched to any gene: 2. The CDR3 has 18 amino acids. CDR3 in DNA: TGCGCCAGCAGCTTGGTAGGACTAGCGGGGGCGAACACCGGGGAGCTGTTTTTT. Amino acid sequence: CASSLVGLAGANTGELFF.

This chain joins TRBV5-1 and TRBJ2-1, with TRBD2 identical over 11 bases. J gave up 4 bases and V 4 bases, and 7 bases lay outside the gene matches. The germline V gene has CDR1 SGHRS and CDR2 YFSETQ. The CDR3 is made up of 16 amino acids. The CDR3: CASSLSTSGAYNEQFF. The CDR3 DNA is TGCGCCAGCAGCCTCTCGACTAGCGGGGCGTACAATGAGCAGTTCTTC.

DNA for the CDR3: TGTGCCAGCAGTCGCGGGGGGAACACTGAAGCTTTCTTT. It encodes CASSRGGNTEAFF. The chain carries TRBV6-5 and TRBJ1-1, with TRBD1 as a possible D gene (5 bases). The CDR3 is 13 residues long. V shed 5 bases and J shed 1 base, with 8 bases lying between them. Germline V CDR1 and CDR2: MNHEY, SVGAGI.

V is TRBV10-3 and J is TRBJ1-4, with D unresolved. V lost 5 bases to trimming and J lost 7 bases, with 11 bases between them. This CDR3 contains 13 residues. From germline, CDR1 is ENHRY and CDR2 SYGVKD. CDR3 DNA: TGTGCCATCAGTCCACAAGGCGGTGAAAAACTGTTTTTT. It translates to CAISPQGGEKLFF.

This clone has only a few counts. The chain combines TRBV27 with TRBJ2-7, with 10 positions matching TRBD2. The CDR3 is made up of 15 amino acids. V lost 4 bases, J lost 0 bases, and 3 bases stayed unmatched. Germline-derived CDR1 and CDR2 are MNHEY and SMNVEV (reference sequence). CDR3 bases: TGTGCCAGCAGTTCCTCTAGCGGGGGCTCCTACGAGCAGTACTTC. Protein: CASSSSSGGSYEQYF.

This clone showed up just once. V and J are TRBV5-1 and TRBJ2-3; either TRBD1 or TRBD2 may fit D (8 bases each). Germline CDR1 reads SGHRS; CDR2 reads YFSETQ. V lost 0 bases to trimming and J lost 4 bases, with 15 bases between them. This CDR3 comprises 16 residues. This chain's CDR3 is CASSLAGGTGADTQYF. CDR3 nucleotide sequence: TGCGCCAGCAGCTTGGCGGGGGGGACAGGTGCAGATACGCAGTATTTT.

This clone was counted once. The chain couples TRBV4-2 to TRBJ2-5; TRBD2 matches 9 bases. The CDR3 spans 14 residues. V gave up 6 bases and J gave up 2 bases; unmatched junction bases: 4. Germline CDR1 reads LGHNA; CDR2 reads YNFKEQ. The CDR3 sequence: CASRRAGGQETQYF. DNA for the CDR3: TGTGCCAGCAGGAGAGCGGGGGGACAAGAGACCCAGTACTTC.